These T cell receptor beta chains were read from a single sample in a study of glioma-infiltrating T cells after dendritic cell vaccination. Libraries were prepared by immunoSEQ multiplex PCR; TCRdb keeps only in-frame clonotypes and omits some of them. The table includes approximately 85,000 clones, 85% detected once. The material sequenced was blood, taken after dendritic cell vaccination. These receptor sequences come from a human donor with glioblastoma. Both conserved end residues are part of each CDR3. A D gene is named only where the DNA matches it firmly. Clone sizes are given selectively: once, few, many, or a class where the clone is expanded.

V: TRBV9; size: -; D: -; J: TRBJ1-2; CDR3: CASSWDGAGYGYTF; DNA: TGTGCCAGCAGCTGGGACGGCGCGGGGTATGGCTACACCTTC
V: TRBV6-5; size: -; D: -; J: TRBJ1-1; CDR3: CASSYYNRVNTEAFF; DNA: TGTGCCAGCAGTTATTATAACAGGGTAAACACTGAAGCTTTCTTT
V: TRBV5-4; size: -; D: TRBD2; J: TRBJ2-3; CDR3: CASSLAGSGWADTQYF; DNA: TGTGCCAGCAGCTTGGCGGGTAGCGGGTGGGCAGATACGCAGTATTTT
V: TRBV5-4; size: -; D: -; J: TRBJ2-4; CDR3: CASSLAGAKNIQYF; DNA: TGTGCCAGCAGCTTGGCAGGGGCCAAAAACATTCAGTACTTC
V: TRBV7-6; size: -; D: TRBD1; J: TRBJ2-7; CDR3: CASSLRDRGSHEQYF; DNA: TGTGCCAGCAGCTTGAGGGACAGGGGGTCCCACGAGCAGTACTTC
V: TRBV28; size: -; D: TRBD2; J: TRBJ2-1; CDR3: CASGQREGTYNEQFF; DNA: TGTGCCAGTGGACAGCGGGAGGGGACCTACAATGAGCAGTTCTTC
V: TRBV6-6; size: -; D: TRBD1; J: TRBJ1-5; CDR3: CASSYRGQGAVQPQHF; DNA: TGTGCCAGCAGTTACCGCGGACAGGGGGCGGTTCAGCCCCAGCATTTT
V: TRBV11-2; size: once; D: -; J: TRBJ2-5; CDR3: CASSLDTSMRTQYF; DNA: TGTGCCAGCAGCTTAGATACTAGCATGAGGACCCAGTACTTC
V: TRBV19; size: -; D: TRBD2; J: TRBJ2-1; CDR3: CASSPTSGGVDKNEQFF; DNA: TGTGCCAGCAGCCCCACTAGCGGGGGGGTAGACAAAAATGAGCAGTTCTTC
V: TRBV7-8; size: -; D: TRBD2; J: TRBJ2-7; CDR3: CASSFPGGGLAYEQYF; DNA: TGTGCCAGCAGCTTCCCGGGAGGGGGGTTGGCCTACGAGCAGTACTTC
V: TRBV9; size: -; D: -; J: TRBJ2-3; CDR3: CASSVALPGTGTDTQYF; DNA: TGTGCCAGCAGCGTAGCTCTGCCAGGTACCGGCACAGATACGCAGTATTTT
V: TRBV7-9; size: -; D: -; J: TRBJ1-2; CDR3: CASSLEEGGILGYTF; DNA: TGTGCCAGCAGCTTAGAAGAGGGAGGGATTCTTGGCTACACCTTC
V: TRBV5-4; size: -; D: TRBD2; J: TRBJ2-7; CDR3: CASSIRGGYYEQYF; DNA: TGTGCCAGCAGCATCCGCGGGGGGTACTACGAGCAGTACTTC
V: TRBV6-5; size: -; D: -; J: TRBJ1-1; CDR3: CASTSAGANTEAFF; DNA: TGTGCCAGCACCTCCGCAGGGGCGAACACTGAAGCTTTCTTT
V: TRBV25-1; size: -; D: TRBD1; J: TRBJ2-7; CDR3: CASSEDRVYEQYF; DNA: TGTGCCAGCAGTGAAGACAGGGTTTACGAGCAGTACTTC
V: TRBV7-2; size: -; D: -; J: TRBJ2-2; CDR3: CASSKGQPGTGELFF; DNA: TGTGCCAGCAGCAAAGGACAGCCTGGGACCGGGGAGCTGTTTTTT
V: TRBV5-6; size: -; D: TRBD1; J: TRBJ1-6; CDR3: CASSATGKFSPLHF; DNA: TGTGCCAGCAGCGCGACAGGGAAGTTTTCACCCCTCCACTTT
V: TRBV7-6; size: -; D: -; J: TRBJ2-1; CDR3: CASARTEAYNEQFF; DNA: TGTGCCAGTGCAAGGACAGAGGCCTACAATGAGCAGTTCTTC
V: TRBV4-1; size: few; D: TRBD1; J: TRBJ2-2; CDR3: CASSHTTGTGAGELFF; DNA: TGCGCCAGCAGCCATACTACCGGGACAGGGGCCGGGGAGCTGTTTTTT
V: TRBV2; size: -; D: TRBD1; J: TRBJ2-4; CDR3: CASNTRDRVDIQYF; DNA: TGTGCCAGCAATACCCGGGACAGGGTGGACATTCAGTACTTC
V: TRBV7-9; size: -; D: TRBD1; J: TRBJ1-1; CDR3: CASSWTGTGTFF; DNA: TGTGCCAGCAGCTGGACAGGGACGGGAACTTTCTTT
V: TRBV4-1; size: -; D: TRBD1; J: TRBJ2-7; CDR3: CASSQQTGMVYEQYF; DNA: TGCGCCAGCAGCCAGCAGACAGGGATGGTTTACGAGCAGTACTTC
V: TRBV18; size: -; D: -; J: TRBJ1-2; CDR3: CASSPRTVNYGYTF; DNA: TGTGCCAGCTCACCCCGGACAGTCAACTATGGCTACACCTTC
V: TRBV29-1; size: -; D: -; J: TRBJ2-1; CDR3: CSVEDQSYNEQFF; DNA: TGCAGCGTTGAAGACCAGTCATACAATGAGCAGTTCTTC
V: TRBV5-4; size: -; D: -; J: TRBJ1-2; CDR3: CASSLLGARGYTF; DNA: TGTGCCAGCAGCTTGTTGGGGGCGCGGGGCTACACCTTC
V: TRBV2; size: -; D: TRBD1; J: TRBJ2-1; CDR3: CASIQDRANHNEQFF; DNA: TGTGCCAGCATTCAGGACAGGGCGAATCACAATGAGCAGTTCTTC
V: TRBV5-1; size: -; D: -; J: TRBJ1-5; CDR3: CASSLEGDSNQPQHF; DNA: TGCGCCAGCAGCTTGGAGGGGGATAGCAATCAGCCCCAGCATTTT
V: TRBV7-9; size: -; D: TRBD1; J: TRBJ2-1; CDR3: CASSPRQGMAYNEQFF; DNA: TGTGCCAGCAGCCCCCGACAGGGTATGGCCTACAATGAGCAGTTCTTC
V: TRBV7-9; size: -; D: -; J: TRBJ1-5; CDR3: CASGGPGHGNQPQHF; DNA: TGTGCCAGCGGCGGACCGGGACACGGGAATCAGCCCCAGCATTTT
V: TRBV19; size: -; D: TRBD1; J: TRBJ2-5; CDR3: CASRRLTGAKETQYF; DNA: TGTGCCAGTAGGAGACTCACAGGGGCTAAGGAGACCCAGTACTTC
V: TRBV14; size: -; D: TRBD2; J: TRBJ2-7; CDR3: CASSQETSGGPYEQYF; DNA: TGTGCCAGCAGCCAAGAGACTAGCGGGGGGCCCTACGAGCAGTACTTC
V: TRBV5-1; size: -; D: -; J: TRBJ2-7; CDR3: CASSLGVGDPLDEQYF; DNA: TGCGCCAGCAGCTTGGGGGTAGGGGATCCGCTGGACGAGCAGTACTTC
V: TRBV9; size: -; D: TRBD1; J: TRBJ1-3; CDR3: CASSGQGTGNTIYF; DNA: TGTGCCAGCAGTGGACAGGGGACTGGAAACACCATATATTTT
V: TRBV23-1; size: -; D: TRBD1; J: TRBJ1-5; CDR3: CASSQSYQGAQPQHF; DNA: TGCGCCAGCAGTCAATCCTACCAGGGGGCCCAGCCCCAGCATTTT
V: TRBV5-1; size: once; D: -; J: TRBJ2-7; CDR3: CASSSPRDKGVYEQYF; DNA: TGCGCCAGCAGCTCACCCCGGGACAAGGGAGTCTACGAGCAGTACTTC
V: TRBV9; size: -; D: TRBD1; J: TRBJ2-7; CDR3: CASSEGQGGYEQYF; DNA: TGTGCCAGCAGCGAGGGACAGGGCGGCTACGAGCAGTACTTC
V: TRBV9; size: -; D: -; J: TRBJ2-2; CDR3: CASSVDGGNTGELFF; DNA: TGTGCCAGCAGCGTAGATGGAGGGAACACCGGGGAGCTGTTTTTT
V: TRBV27; size: -; D: -; J: TRBJ1-2; CDR3: CASRSRLGYGYTF; DNA: TGTGCCAGCAGGTCCCGACTTGGCTATGGCTACACCTTC
V: TRBV6-6; size: few; D: -; J: TRBJ2-2; CDR3: CASSYAGPTGELFF; DNA: TGTGCCAGCAGTTACGCGGGGCCCACCGGGGAGCTGTTTTTT
V: TRBV2; size: -; D: -; J: TRBJ2-5; CDR3: CASQGGASGETQYF; DNA: TGTGCCAGCCAGGGGGGAGCCTCCGGGGAGACCCAGTACTTC
V: TRBV18; size: -; D: TRBD2; J: TRBJ2-3; CDR3: CASSRSTSGGRTDTQYF; DNA: TGTGCCAGCTCACGGAGTACTAGCGGGGGTCGGACAGATACGCAGTATTTT
V: TRBV15; size: -; D: -; J: TRBJ1-3; CDR3: CATSMGTPGNTIYF; DNA: TGTGCCACCAGCATGGGGACTCCGGGAAACACCATATATTTT
V: TRBV27; size: -; D: TRBD1; J: TRBJ1-1; CDR3: CASSLWTGSNTEAFF; DNA: TGTGCCAGCAGTTTATGGACAGGATCGAACACTGAAGCTTTCTTT
V: TRBV5-1; size: -; D: TRBD2; J: TRBJ2-3; CDR3: CASSLAPGLAGGADTQYF; DNA: TGCGCCAGCAGCTTGGCCCCGGGACTAGCGGGAGGGGCAGATACGCAGTATTTT
V: TRBV7-2; size: -; D: -; J: TRBJ2-7; CDR3: CASSLSGLDEQYF; DNA: TGTGCCAGCAGCTTGTCAGGGCTCGACGAGCAGTACTTC
V: TRBV5-6; size: -; D: -; J: TRBJ2-3; CDR3: CASSLQGPDTQYF; DNA: TGTGCCAGCAGCTTACAGGGACCAGATACGCAGTATTTT
V: TRBV5-1; size: -; D: TRBD2; J: TRBJ2-1; CDR3: CASRGWSLAGVYEQFF; DNA: TGCGCCAGCAGAGGTTGGAGTCTAGCGGGGGTGTATGAGCAGTTCTTC
V: TRBV28; size: -; D: -; J: TRBJ2-1; CDR3: CASSFVSQVDNEQFF; DNA: TGTGCCAGCAGTTTTGTCAGTCAAGTCGACAATGAGCAGTTCTTC
V: TRBV7-9; size: -; D: TRBD1; J: TRBJ2-2; CDR3: CASSLTGGSKGELFF; DNA: TGTGCCAGCAGCCTGACAGGGGGAAGCAAAGGGGAGCTGTTTTTT
V: TRBV5-1; size: -; D: TRBD1; J: TRBJ2-7; CDR3: CASSLHPGQGTYEQYF; DNA: TGCGCCAGCAGCTTGCATCCGGGACAGGGAACCTACGAGCAGTACTTC
V: TRBV11-2; size: -; D: TRBD2; J: TRBJ2-3; CDR3: CASSLLGLETDTQYF; DNA: TGTGCCAGCAGCCTACTAGGACTAGAAACAGATACGCAGTATTTT
V: TRBV10-3; size: -; D: TRBD1; J: TRBJ2-1; CDR3: CAISESQGARTNEQFF; DNA: TGTGCCATCAGTGAATCCCAGGGGGCCCGAACGAATGAGCAGTTCTTC
V: TRBV5-4; size: -; D: -; J: TRBJ2-7; CDR3: CASSPEGQSSYEQYF; DNA: TGTGCCAGCAGCCCGGAGGGACAGAGCTCCTACGAGCAGTACTTC
V: TRBV5-4; size: -; D: -; J: TRBJ2-2; CDR3: CASRRSNTGELFF; DNA: TGTGCCAGCAGACGCAGTAACACCGGGGAGCTGTTTTTT
V: TRBV15; size: -; D: TRBD1; J: TRBJ2-7; CDR3: CATSRDGQGRDEQYF; DNA: TGTGCCACCAGCAGAGACGGACAGGGTCGGGACGAGCAGTACTTC
V: TRBV5-1; size: -; D: TRBD1; J: TRBJ1-6; CDR3: CASSRGQGAGNSPLHF; DNA: TGCGCCAGCAGCAGAGGACAGGGGGCTGGTAATTCACCCCTCCACTTT
V: TRBV7-2; size: -; D: TRBD1; J: TRBJ1-2; CDR3: CASHQSPTGVYGYTF; DNA: TGTGCCAGCCACCAAAGCCCAACAGGGGTCTATGGCTACACCTTC
V: TRBV7-8; size: -; D: TRBD1; J: TRBJ1-3; CDR3: CASSLAPRQGQAGNTIYF; DNA: TGTGCCAGCAGCTTAGCCCCCCGCCAGGGACAGGCTGGAAACACCATATATTTT